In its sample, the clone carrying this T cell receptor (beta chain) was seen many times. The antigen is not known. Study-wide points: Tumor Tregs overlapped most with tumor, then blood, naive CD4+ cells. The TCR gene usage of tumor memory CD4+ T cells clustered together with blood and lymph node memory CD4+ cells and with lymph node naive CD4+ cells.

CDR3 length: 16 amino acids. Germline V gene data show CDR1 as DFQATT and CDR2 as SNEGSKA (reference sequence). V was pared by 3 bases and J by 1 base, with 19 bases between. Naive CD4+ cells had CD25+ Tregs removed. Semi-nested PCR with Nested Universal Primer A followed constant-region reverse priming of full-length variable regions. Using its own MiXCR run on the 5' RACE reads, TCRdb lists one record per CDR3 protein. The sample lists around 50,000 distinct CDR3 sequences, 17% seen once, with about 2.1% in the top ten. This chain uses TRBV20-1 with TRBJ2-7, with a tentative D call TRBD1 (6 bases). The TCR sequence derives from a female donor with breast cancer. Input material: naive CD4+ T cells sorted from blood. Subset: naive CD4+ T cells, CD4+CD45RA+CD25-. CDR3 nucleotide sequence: TGCAGTGCTAGTTTTTACGGGACAAGGGTATCCTACGAGCAGTACTTC. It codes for CSASFYGTRVSYEQYF.